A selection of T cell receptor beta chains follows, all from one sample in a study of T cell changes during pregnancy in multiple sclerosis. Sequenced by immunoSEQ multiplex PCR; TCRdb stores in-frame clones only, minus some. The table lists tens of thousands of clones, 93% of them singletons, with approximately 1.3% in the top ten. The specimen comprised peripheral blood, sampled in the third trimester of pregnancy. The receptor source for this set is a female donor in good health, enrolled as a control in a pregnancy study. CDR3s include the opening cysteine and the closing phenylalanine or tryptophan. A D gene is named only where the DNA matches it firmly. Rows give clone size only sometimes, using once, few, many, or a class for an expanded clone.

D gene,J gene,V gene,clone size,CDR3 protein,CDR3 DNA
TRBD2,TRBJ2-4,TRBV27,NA,CASSTTSGLAKNIQYF,TGTGCCAGCAGTACTACTAGCGGCCTAGCCAAAAACATTCAGTACTTC
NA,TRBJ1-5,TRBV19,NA,CASSKLRGMDQPQHF,TGTGCCAGTAGTAAGCTCAGGGGTATGGATCAGCCCCAGCATTTT
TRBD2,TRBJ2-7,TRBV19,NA,CASSTNLLAGEAYEQYF,TGTGCCAGTAGTACAAACCTTTTAGCGGGAGAGGCCTACGAGCAGTACTTC
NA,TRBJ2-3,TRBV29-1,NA,CSVLADRTDTQYF,TGCAGCGTTTTAGCGGACCGCACAGATACGCAGTATTTT
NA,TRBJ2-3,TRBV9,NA,CASSVVRADTQYF,TGTGCCAGCAGCGTAGTCCGGGCAGATACGCAGTATTTT
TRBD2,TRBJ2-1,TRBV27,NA,CASKAGESSYNEQFF,TGTGCCAGTAAAGCGGGAGAGAGCTCCTACAATGAGCAGTTCTTC
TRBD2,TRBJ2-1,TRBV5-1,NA,CASSLVGSGRNNEQFF,TGCGCCAGCAGCTTGGTCGGGAGCGGGAGAAACAATGAGCAGTTCTTC
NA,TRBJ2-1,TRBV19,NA,CASRGGDRHNEQFF,TGTGCCAGTAGGGGGGGAGATCGGCACAATGAGCAGTTCTTC
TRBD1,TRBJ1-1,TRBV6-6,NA,CATDRQGDTEAFF,TGTGCCACCGACCGACAGGGGGACACTGAAGCTTTCTTT
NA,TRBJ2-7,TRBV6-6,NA,CASSDRPYEQYF,TGTGCCAGCAGTGACAGGCCCTACGAGCAGTACTTC
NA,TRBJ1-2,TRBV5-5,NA,CASSRQEAGYTF,TGTGCCAGCAGCAGGCAGGAGGCGGGCTACACCTTC
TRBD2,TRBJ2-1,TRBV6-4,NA,CASSYLAGHPNEQFF,TGTGCCAGCAGTTATCTAGCGGGGCACCCCAATGAGCAGTTCTTC
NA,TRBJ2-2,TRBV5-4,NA,CASSPRTPNTGELFF,TGTGCCAGCAGCCCGAGGACACCGAACACCGGGGAGCTGTTTTTT
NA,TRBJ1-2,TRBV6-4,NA,CASSDGRGRGYGYTF,TGTGCCAGCAGTGACGGGCGGGGTAGAGGCTATGGCTACACCTTC
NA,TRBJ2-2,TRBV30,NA,CACPIEGYGELFF,TGTGCCTGCCCTATAGAGGGTTACGGGGAGCTGTTTTTT
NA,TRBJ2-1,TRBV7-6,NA,CASSPRPGPTYNEQFF,TGTGCCAGCAGCCCCCGGCCAGGGCCCACCTACAATGAGCAGTTCTTC
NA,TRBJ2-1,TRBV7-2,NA,CASSRGGNEQFF,TGTGCCAGCAGCCGTGGGGGGAATGAGCAGTTCTTC
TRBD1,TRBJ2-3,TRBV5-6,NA,CASSLTGTGGPDTQYF,TGTGCCAGCAGCTTGACCGGGACAGGGGGCCCAGATACGCAGTATTTT
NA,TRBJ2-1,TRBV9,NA,CASSVGGRLANEQFF,TGTGCCAGCAGCGTAGGTGGGAGACTCGCGAATGAGCAGTTCTTC
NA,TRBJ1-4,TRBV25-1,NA,CASSESGNEKLFF,TGTGCCAGCAGTGAATCAGGAAATGAAAAACTGTTTTTT
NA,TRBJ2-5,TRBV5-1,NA,CASSRLVQETQYF,TGCGCCAGCAGCCGGCTAGTCCAGGAGACCCAGTACTTC
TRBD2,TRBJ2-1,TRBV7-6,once,CASSSGLAGGTYNEQFF,TGTGCCAGCAGCTCAGGACTAGCGGGAGGGACCTACAATGAGCAGTTCTTC
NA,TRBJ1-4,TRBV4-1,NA,CASSQFLTPTNEKLFF,TGCGCCAGCAGCCAGTTTCTGACACCTACTAATGAAAAACTGTTTTTT
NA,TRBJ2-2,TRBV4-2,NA,CASSQEIGGNTGELFF,TGTGCCAGCAGCCAAGAAATAGGCGGGAACACCGGGGAGCTGTTTTTT
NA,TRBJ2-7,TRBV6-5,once,CASRNSGVYEQYF,TGTGCCAGCAGAAACTCGGGGGTCTACGAGCAGTACTTC
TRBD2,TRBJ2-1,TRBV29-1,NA,CSVEDPTGSGSSYNEQFF,TGCAGCGTTGAAGATCCCACAGGTAGCGGGAGCTCCTACAATGAGCAGTTCTTC
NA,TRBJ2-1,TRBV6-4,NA,CASSDGRSSYNEQFF,TGTGCCAGCAGTGACGGGAGGAGCTCCTACAATGAGCAGTTCTTC
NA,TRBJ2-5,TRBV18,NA,CASSPLAGLTETQYF,TGTGCCAGCTCACCACTTGCAGGGCTAACGGAGACCCAGTACTTC
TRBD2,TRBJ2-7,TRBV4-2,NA,CASSKGLADYEQYF,TGTGCCAGCAGTAAGGGACTAGCGGACTACGAGCAGTACTTC
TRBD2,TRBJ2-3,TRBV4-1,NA,CASSQGLRDSTDTQYF,TGCGCCAGCAGCCAGGGACTACGGGATAGCACAGATACGCAGTATTTT
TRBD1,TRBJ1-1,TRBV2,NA,CASSSPGQGEAFF,TGTGCCAGCAGCTCGCCGGGACAGGGTGAAGCTTTCTTT
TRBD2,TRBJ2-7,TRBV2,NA,CASGRDRTIQSPYEQYF,TGTGCCAGCGGGAGGGACCGTACCATTCAATCACCCTACGAGCAGTACTTC
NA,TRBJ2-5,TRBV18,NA,CASSPPSVETQYF,TGTGCCAGCTCACCACCTTCCGTGGAGACCCAGTACTTC
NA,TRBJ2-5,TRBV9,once,CASSVDRDQETQYF,TGTGCCAGCAGCGTAGACAGGGACCAAGAGACCCAGTACTTC
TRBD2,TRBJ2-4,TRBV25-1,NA,CASSDKASGKQNIQYF,TGTGCCAGCAGTGATAAGGCTAGCGGGAAGCAAAACATTCAGTACTTC
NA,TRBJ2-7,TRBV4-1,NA,CASSQDRGSGVNAYEQYF,TGCGCCAGCAGCCAAGATCGGGGCTCGGGAGTTAACGCCTACGAGCAGTACTTC
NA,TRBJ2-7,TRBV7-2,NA,CASSLATTTYEQYF,TGTGCCAGCAGCTTAGCTACGACAACCTACGAGCAGTACTTC
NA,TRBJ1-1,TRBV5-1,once,CASSLEAGKNTEAFF,TGCGCCAGCAGCTTGGAGGCAGGGAAGAACACTGAAGCTTTCTTT
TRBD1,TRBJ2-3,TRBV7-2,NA,CASSSGQITDTQYF,TGTGCCAGCAGCTCGGGACAGATCACAGATACGCAGTATTTT
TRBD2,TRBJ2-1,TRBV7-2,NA,CASSLRGRTSGSLFF,TGTGCCAGCAGCTTGCGGGGGAGGACTAGCGGGAGTCTGTTCTTC
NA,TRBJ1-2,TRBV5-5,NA,CASSVPGLGGYTF,TGTGCCAGCAGCGTACCGGGTTTGGGTGGCTACACCTTC
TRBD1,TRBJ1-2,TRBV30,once,CAWSVKGADGYTF,TGTGCCTGGAGTGTAAAGGGGGCCGATGGCTACACCTTC
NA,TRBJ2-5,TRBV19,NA,CASSRGGETQYF,TGTGCCAGTAGCAGAGGTGGAGAGACCCAGTACTTC
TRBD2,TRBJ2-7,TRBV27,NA,CASSAGGKYYEQYF,TGTGCCAGCAGTGCGGGGGGAAAATACTACGAGCAGTACTTC
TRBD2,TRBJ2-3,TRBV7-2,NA,CASSLDKLAGRADTQYF,TGTGCCAGCAGCCTAGACAAACTAGCGGGACGTGCAGATACGCAGTATTTT